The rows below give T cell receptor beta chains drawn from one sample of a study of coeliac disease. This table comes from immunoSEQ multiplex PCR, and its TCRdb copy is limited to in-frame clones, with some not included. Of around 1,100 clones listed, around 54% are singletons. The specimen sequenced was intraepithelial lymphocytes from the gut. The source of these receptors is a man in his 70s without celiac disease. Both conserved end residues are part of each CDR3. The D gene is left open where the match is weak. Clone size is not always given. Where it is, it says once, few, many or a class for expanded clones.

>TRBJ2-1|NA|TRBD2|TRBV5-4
CASSLRSGGAIEQFF
TGTGCCAGCAGCTTGAGGAGCGGGGGGGCCATTGAGCAGTTCTTC
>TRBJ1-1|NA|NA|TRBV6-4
CASSDPAGRYTEAFF
TGTGCCAGCAGTGACCCCGCAGGGAGGTACACTGAAGCTTTCTTT
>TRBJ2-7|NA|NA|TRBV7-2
CASSLGPEQYF
TGTGCCAGCAGCTTAGGGCCCGAGCAGTACTTC
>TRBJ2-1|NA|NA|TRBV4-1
CASSLLTGNYNEQFF
TGCGCCAGCAGCCTTTTAACAGGGAACTACAATGAGCAGTTCTTC
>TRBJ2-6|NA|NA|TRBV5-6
CASSLWAVSGANVLTF
TGTGCCAGCAGCTTGTGGGCAGTCTCTGGGGCCAACGTCCTGACTTTC
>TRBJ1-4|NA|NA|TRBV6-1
CASSEGGRGEKLFF
TGTGCCAGCAGTGAAGGGGGGCGAGGTGAAAAACTGTTTTTT
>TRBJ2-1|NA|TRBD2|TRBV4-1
CASSHRGDQYNEQFF
TGCGCCAGCAGCCACCGGGGGGACCAATACAATGAGCAGTTCTTC
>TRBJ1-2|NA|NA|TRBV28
CASSTTGFYGYTF
TGTGCCAGCAGCACCACAGGTTTCTATGGCTACACCTTC
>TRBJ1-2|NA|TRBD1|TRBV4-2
CASSPRTGVGYTF
TGTGCCAGCAGCCCTAGGACAGGGGTCGGCTACACCTTC
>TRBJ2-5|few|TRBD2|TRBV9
CASSFGTSGGGGETQYF
TGTGCCAGCAGCTTCGGGACTAGCGGGGGAGGGGGAGAGACCCAGTACTTC
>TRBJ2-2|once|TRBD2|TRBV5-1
CASSLAWLAGGPNTGELFF
TGCGCCAGCAGCTTGGCCTGGCTAGCGGGGGGCCCGAACACCGGGGAGCTGTTTTTT
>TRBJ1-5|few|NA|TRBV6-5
CASSCSGGGGQPQHF
TGTGCCAGCAGTTGCTCGGGCGGGGGAGGGCAGCCCCAGCATTTT
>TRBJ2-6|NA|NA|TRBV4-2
CASSAQQQRLQSRANVLTF
TGTGCCAGCAGCGCCCAACAGCAAAGGTTACAAAGCCGGGCCAACGTCCTGACTTTC
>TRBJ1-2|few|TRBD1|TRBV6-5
CASRFGQGYGYTF
TGTGCCAGCAGATTTGGACAGGGGTATGGCTACACCTTC
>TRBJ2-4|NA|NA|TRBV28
CASSLASGQIQYF
TGTGCCAGTAGTCTTGCCTCAGGACAGATTCAGTACTTC
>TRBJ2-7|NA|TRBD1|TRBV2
CASRSHTGTESVSQYF
TGTGCCAGCAGGAGTCATACAGGGACAGAATCGGTTAGTCAGTACTTC
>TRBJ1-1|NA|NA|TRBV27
CASSLSKLTEAFF
TGTGCCAGCAGTTTATCGAAACTCACTGAAGCTTTCTTT
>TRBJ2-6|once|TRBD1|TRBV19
CASVDRGDIGANVLTF
TGTGCCAGTGTGGACAGGGGGGATATTGGGGCCAACGTCCTGACTTTC
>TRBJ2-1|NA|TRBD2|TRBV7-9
CASSLGASGENEQFF
TGTGCCAGCAGCTTAGGGGCTAGCGGGGAGAATGAGCAGTTCTTC
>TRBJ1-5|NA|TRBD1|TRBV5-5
CASSLHRGQGQPQHF
TGTGCCAGCAGCTTGCACAGGGGGCAAGGTCAGCCCCAGCATTTT
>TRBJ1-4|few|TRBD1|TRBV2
CASSAAGRDSEKLFF
TGTGCCAGCAGTGCCGCGGGCAGGGACAGTGAAAAACTGTTTTTT
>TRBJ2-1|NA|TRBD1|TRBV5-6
CASSVQGGGSYNEQFF
TGTGCCAGCAGCGTACAGGGGGGTGGATCCTACAATGAGCAGTTCTTC
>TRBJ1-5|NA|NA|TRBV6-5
CASRLSKNSNQPQHF
TGTGCCAGCAGACTATCGAAGAATAGCAATCAGCCCCAGCATTTT
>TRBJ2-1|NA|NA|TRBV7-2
CASSRRGAGAQFF
TGTGCCAGCAGCCGCCGGGGGGCGGGGGCGCAGTTCTTC
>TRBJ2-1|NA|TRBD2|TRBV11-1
CASSDSSGVLLSSYNEQFF
TGTGCCAGCAGCGATAGTAGCGGGGTCCTCCTAAGCTCCTACAATGAGCAGTTCTTC
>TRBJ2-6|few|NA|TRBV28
CASIDSSGANVLTF
TGTGCCAGCATAGACAGCTCTGGGGCCAACGTCCTGACTTTC
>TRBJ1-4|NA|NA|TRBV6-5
CASSGVSATNEKLFF
TGTGCCAGCAGCGGGGTTTCGGCAACTAATGAAAAACTGTTTTTT
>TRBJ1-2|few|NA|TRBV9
CASSERGGYGYTF
TGTGCCAGCAGCGAGCGGGGAGGCTATGGCTACACCTTC
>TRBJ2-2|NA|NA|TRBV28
CASSGEYRGTGELFF
TGTGCCAGCAGTGGGGAATATAGGGGCACCGGGGAGCTGTTTTTT
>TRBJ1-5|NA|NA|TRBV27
CASSLGGIQPQHF
TGTGCCAGCAGTTTAGGGGGCATTCAGCCCCAGCATTTT
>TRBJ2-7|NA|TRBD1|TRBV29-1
CRRVGTGYYEQYF
TGCAGAAGGGTCGGGACAGGATACTACGAGCAGTACTTC
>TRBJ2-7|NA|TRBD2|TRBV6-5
CASRRGDGGLYEQYF
TGTGCCAGCAGGCGGGGGGACGGGGGACTCTACGAGCAGTACTTC
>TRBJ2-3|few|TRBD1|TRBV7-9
CASSPGQGTADTQYF
TGTGCCAGCAGCCCGGGACAGGGGACCGCAGATACGCAGTATTTT
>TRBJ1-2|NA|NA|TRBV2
CASSATDTNYGYTF
TGTGCCAGCAGTGCGACAGATACTAACTATGGCTACACCTTC
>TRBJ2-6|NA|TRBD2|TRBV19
CASRGGSGANVLTF
TGTGCCAGCCGGGGGGGGTCTGGGGCCAACGTCCTGACTTTC
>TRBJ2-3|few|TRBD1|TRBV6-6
CASSSGTGQDTQYF
TGTGCCAGCAGCTCCGGGACAGGGCAAGATACGCAGTATTTT
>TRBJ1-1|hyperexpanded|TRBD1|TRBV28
CASSHLTGVNTEAFF
TGTGCCAGCAGTCATCTGACAGGGGTGAACACTGAAGCTTTCTTT
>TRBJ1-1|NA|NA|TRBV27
CASSAHSATEAFF
TGTGCCAGCAGTGCCCACAGTGCCACTGAAGCTTTCTTT
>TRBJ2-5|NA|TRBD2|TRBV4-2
CASSRTSGGFETQYF
TGTGCCAGCAGCCGGACTAGCGGGGGCTTCGAGACCCAGTACTTC
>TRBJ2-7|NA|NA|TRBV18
CASSPTGTYEQYF
TGTGCCAGCTCACCTACAGGGACCTACGAGCAGTACTTC
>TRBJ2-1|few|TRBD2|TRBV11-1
CASSLGAGLLAGVNEQFF
TGTGCCAGCAGCTTAGGAGCCGGTTTGCTAGCGGGGGTTAATGAGCAGTTCTTC
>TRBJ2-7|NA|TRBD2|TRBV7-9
CASSPGGGSPYEQYF
TGTGCCAGCAGTCCGGGGGGAGGATCCCCCTACGAGCAGTACTTC
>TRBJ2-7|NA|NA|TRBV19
CASSQLVAYEQYF
TGTGCCAGTAGTCAACTAGTTGCCTACGAGCAGTACTTC
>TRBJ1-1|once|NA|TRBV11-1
CASSPRVRTEAFF
TGTGCCAGCAGCCCGAGGGTTAGGACTGAAGCTTTCTTT
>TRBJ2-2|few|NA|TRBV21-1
CASSKALAGEHRGAVF
TGTGCCAGCAGCAAAGCCCTAGCGGGTGAACACCGGGGAGCTGTTTTT
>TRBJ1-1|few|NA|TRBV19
CASNDRYTEAFF
TGTGCCAGTAACGATCGGTACACTGAAGCTTTCTTT
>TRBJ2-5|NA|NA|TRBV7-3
CASSRGGSETQYF
TGTGCCAGCAGCCGAGGGGGATCGGAGACCCAGTACTTC
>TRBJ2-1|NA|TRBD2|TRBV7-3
CASSLTAGVYNEQFF
TGTGCCAGCAGCTTAACAGCGGGGGTCTACAATGAGCAGTTCTTC
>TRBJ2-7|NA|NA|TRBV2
CASSVAAPEQYF
TGTGCCAGCAGTGTAGCGGCTCCGGAGCAGTACTTC
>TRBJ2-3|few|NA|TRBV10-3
CAISSGKTDTQYF
TGTGCCATCAGTTCAGGAAAGACAGATACGCAGTATTTT
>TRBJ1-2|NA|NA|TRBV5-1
CASRSMTPENYGYTF
TGCGCCAGCAGGAGCATGACCCCGGAGAACTATGGCTACACCTTC
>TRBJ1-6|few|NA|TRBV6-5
CASSYEGASPLHF
TGTGCCAGCAGTTACGAGGGCGCTTCACCCCTCCACTTT
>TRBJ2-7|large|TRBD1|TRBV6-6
CASSLTGEREQYF
TGTGCCAGCAGTTTGACAGGGGAGCGCGAGCAGTACTTC
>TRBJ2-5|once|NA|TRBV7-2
CASSLVLAGETQYF
TGTGCCAGCAGCTTAGTTCTAGCCGGAGAGACCCAGTACTTC
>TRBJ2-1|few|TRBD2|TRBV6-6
CASSLSSLAASVEQFF
TGTGCCAGCAGCCTCTCCAGCCTAGCGGCGTCGGTTGAGCAGTTCTTC
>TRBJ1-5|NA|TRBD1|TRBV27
CASSVQGADQPQHF
TGTGCCAGCAGTGTACAGGGGGCGGATCAGCCCCAGCATTTT
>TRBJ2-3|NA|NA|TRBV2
CASSVGGSTDTQYF
TGTGCCAGCAGTGTCGGGGGTAGCACAGATACGCAGTATTTT
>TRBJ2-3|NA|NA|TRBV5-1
CASSLEQPSTDTQYF
TGCGCCAGCAGCTTGGAACAGCCTAGCACAGATACGCAGTATTTT
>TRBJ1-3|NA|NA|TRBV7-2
CASSLFGGSGNTIYF
TGTGCCAGCAGCTTATTCGGCGGCTCTGGAAACACCATATATTTT